Listed below are T cell receptor beta chains from one sample, sequenced in a study of technical replicates of blood from four donors. Sequencing used immunoSEQ multiplex PCR; TCRdb keeps in-frame clones, though not all of them. There are 65,000 to 85,000 clones in the sample; approximately 96% occur only once, and about 0.34% lies in the top ten. Sequencing was done on a sample of T cells isolated from PBMCs. The receptor source for this set is a human donor in good health. Both conserved end residues are part of each CDR3. D genes are given only for firm matches. Expanded clones get a size class; other rows say once, few or many, or leave the size out.

D,V,size,J,CDR3,DNA
NA,TRBV25-1,NA,TRBJ2-5,CASSAYTRNQETQYF,TGTGCCAGCAGTGCGTATACCAGGAACCAAGAGACCCAGTACTTC
NA,TRBV5-1,NA,TRBJ2-4,CASSLGAGQGSHIQYF,TGCGCCAGCAGCTTGGGGGCAGGGCAGGGGTCTCACATTCAGTACTTC
TRBD1,TRBV2,NA,TRBJ2-1,CASRAGGSYNEQFF,TGTGCCAGCAGAGCAGGGGGCTCCTACAATGAGCAGTTCTTC
NA,TRBV10-3,NA,TRBJ1-2,CAISGETQGANYGYTF,TGTGCCATCAGTGGAGAAACTCAAGGGGCTAACTATGGCTACACCTTC
TRBD1,TRBV7-8,NA,TRBJ1-5,CASSSGGGNQPQHF,TGTGCCAGCAGCTCAGGGGGCGGCAATCAGCCCCAGCATTTT
NA,TRBV27,NA,TRBJ1-1,CASSFIRGSTEAFF,TGTGCCAGCAGTTTCATACGGGGTAGTACTGAAGCTTTCTTT
NA,TRBV7-3,NA,TRBJ1-1,CASSLAGMNTEAFF,TGTGCCAGCAGCTTGGCAGGGATGAACACTGAAGCTTTCTTT
TRBD1,TRBV27,NA,TRBJ2-1,CASSWDSSAYNEQFF,TGTGCCAGCAGTTGGGACAGCTCAGCATACAATGAGCAGTTCTTC
NA,TRBV9,NA,TRBJ1-1,CASSVEVGGNTEAFF,TGTGCCAGCAGCGTAGAGGTGGGAGGGAACACTGAAGCTTTCTTT
NA,TRBV30,NA,TRBJ1-2,CAWSVARDYGYTF,TGTGCCTGGAGTGTAGCCAGGGACTATGGCTACACCTTC
NA,TRBV4-1,NA,TRBJ2-7,CASSQGQLASETEQYF,TGCGCCAGCAGCCAAGGGCAACTAGCTTCCGAGACCGAGCAGTACTTC
TRBD2,TRBV7-9,NA,TRBJ2-2,CATPSGRASGELFF,TGTGCCACACCTAGCGGGAGGGCCTCCGGGGAGCTGTTTTTT
NA,TRBV27,NA,TRBJ1-1,CASSIARSNTEAFF,TGTGCCAGCAGTATTGCCAGATCGAACACTGAAGCTTTCTTT
TRBD1,TRBV4-3,NA,TRBJ2-7,CASSEGTGGLYEQYF,TGCGCCAGCAGCGAGGGGACAGGGGGCTTATACGAGCAGTACTTC
NA,TRBV7-8,NA,TRBJ1-4,CASSLEPGEGEKLFF,TGTGCCAGCAGCTTAGAACCAGGGGAGGGTGAAAAACTGTTTTTT
TRBD1,TRBV19,NA,TRBJ1-2,CASTPDRGQKGYTF,TGTGCCAGTACCCCGGACAGGGGGCAAAAAGGCTACACCTTC
NA,TRBV25-1,NA,TRBJ1-1,CASRGARWGSEAFF,TGTGCCAGCAGGGGGGCAAGGTGGGGTTCGGAAGCTTTCTTT
NA,TRBV5-1,once,TRBJ2-7,CASSPPLSGRPYEQYF,TGCGCCAGCAGCCCACCACTTAGCGGAAGACCCTACGAGCAGTACTTC
NA,TRBV7-9,NA,TRBJ1-2,CASSPTSRGLTYGYTF,TGTGCCAGCAGCCCGACCTCTCGGGGACTCACTTATGGCTACACCTTC
TRBD2,TRBV5-4,NA,TRBJ2-3,CASNVGLAGTDTQYF,TGTGCCAGCAACGTTGGACTAGCGGGAACAGATACGCAGTATTTT
TRBD2,TRBV10-3,NA,TRBJ2-1,CAIRPSAGGAVNEQFF,TGTGCCATCAGACCTTCAGCGGGAGGGGCTGTTAATGAGCAGTTCTTC
NA,TRBV6-6,NA,TRBJ1-4,CASSLNEKLFF,TGTGCCAGCAGCCTTAATGAAAAACTGTTTTTT
NA,TRBV19,once,TRBJ1-1,CASSLGVEAFF,TGTGCCAGCTCGCTCGGTGTTGAAGCTTTCTTT
NA,TRBV2,NA,TRBJ2-1,CASSETRIPNEQFF,TGTGCCAGCAGTGAAACCAGAATTCCGAATGAGCAGTTCTTC
TRBD1,TRBV6-5,NA,TRBJ1-1,CASSGTGGAFF,TGTGCCAGCAGTGGGACAGGGGGTGCTTTCTTT